Presented here are 27 T cell receptor beta chains from one specimen sequenced in a study of shared clonotypes between healthy human individuals. Here immunoSEQ multiplex PCR was the method, and the copy in TCRdb shows in-frame clones only, minus some. The sample comprises roughly 720,000 clones, 90% of which are singletons, and 34% rests with the top ten. The sequenced material came from memory CD8+ T cells from PBMCs. The subset: CD45RO+ cells pooled with CCR7-negative TemRA cells. Every receptor here comes from a man younger than 35 in good health. Some clones in this sample may be carry-over from other donors' samples.

The genes are TRBV9 and TRBJ2-7; D is unclear. The CDR3 spans 14 residues. Trimming cost V 1 base and J 3 bases, with 11 bases left between them. Germline lookup yields CDR1 SGDLS and CDR2 YYNGEE. The CDR3 loop is CASSVNGLNYEQYF. In DNA form, the CDR3 reads TGTGCCAGCAGCGTAAACGGCTTAAACTACGAGCAGTACTTC. The entire variable domain, with the rest obtained from reference TRBV9 and TRBJ2-7, is as follows: DSGVTQTPKHLITATGQRVTLRCSPRSGDLSVYWYQQSLDQGLQFLIQYYNGEERAKGNILERFSAQQFPDLHSELNLSSLELGDSALYFCASSVNGLNYEQYFGPGTRLTVT.

J is TRBJ2-7 and V is TRBV10-3; 8 nucleotides line up with TRBD1. Germline CDR1 is ENHRY and CDR2 is SYGVKD. With 4 bases clipped from V and 2 bases from J, the junction kept 10 bases outside the gene matches. The CDR3 runs to 16 residues. Here the CDR3 reads CAISGGGQGNPYEQYF. The CDR3 region has the DNA TGTGCCATCAGTGGCGGAGGACAGGGAAATCCCTACGAGCAGTACTTC.

V gene TRBV6-4 combines with J gene TRBJ2-1; possible D gene TRBD2, 5 bases. V was pared by 6 bases and J by 0 bases, with 12 bases between. CDR1 MRHNA and CDR2 SNTAGT come from the germline V gene. The CDR3 is 15 residues long. The CDR3 reads CASRESGSSYNEQFF. The CDR3 coding sequence is TGTGCCAGCAGGGAAAGCGGCAGCTCCTACAATGAGCAGTTCTTC.

The chain has TRBV27 and TRBJ2-7, with D possibly TRBD1 on 6 matching bases. The CDR3 is made up of 12 amino acids. The V gene lost 5 bases and the J gene lost 1 base, with 6 bases spanning the gap. Germline values: CDR1 MNHEY, CDR2 SMNVEV (reference sequence). The CDR3 spells CASSGQSYEQYF. The CDR3 coding sequence is TGTGCCAGCAGTGGACAGTCCTACGAGCAGTACTTC.

A single count supports this clone. The chain links TRBV7-9 to TRBJ2-1; D unresolved. Germline lookup yields CDR1 SEHNR and CDR2 FQNEAQ (reference sequence). Trimming cost V 1 base and J 8 bases, with 6 bases left between them. CDR3 length: 12 residues. CDR3 coding DNA: TGTGCCAGCAGCTTAGTTCCCGATGAGCAGTTCTTC. Its protein product is CASSLVPDEQFF. The complete variable domain, with remaining parts taken from reference TRBV7-9 and TRBJ2-1, reads DTGVSQNPRHKITKRGQNVTFRCDPISEHNRLYWYRQTLGQGPEFLTYFQNEAQLEKSRLLSDRFSAERPKGSFSTLEIQRTEQGDSAMYLCASSLVPDEQFFGPGTRLTVL.

This chain links TRBV29-1 with TRBJ2-2; D unclear. V lost 7 bases to trimming and J lost 4 bases, with 13 bases between them. This CDR3 is built from 13 residues. Germline V gene data show CDR1 as SQVTM and CDR2 as ANQGSEA. This chain's CDR3 is CSAQSGSTGELFF. The CDR3 region has the DNA TGCAGCGCGCAGTCAGGAAGCACCGGGGAGCTGTTTTTT.

Concerning this clone: Other DNA sequences of this sample code for an identical CDR3. CDR3 in DNA: TGTGCCAGCAGTTTACTAGCGGGAGTGAGCACAGATACGCAGTATTTT. Its translation: CASSLLAGVSTDTQYF. V is TRBV27 and J is TRBJ2-3; 10 bases fit TRBD2. The V segment lost 2 bases and the J segment 0 bases; nucleotides outside the gene matches: 2. The CDR3 sequence is 16 residues long. From germline, CDR1 is MNHEY and CDR2 SMNVEV (reference sequence).

Here the CDR3 reads CASSGDRGYNEQFF. Here the CDR3 DNA reads TGTGCCAGCAGCGGGGACAGGGGATACAATGAGCAGTTCTTC. This chain connects TRBV11-3 to TRBJ2-1, with 10 bases lining up with TRBD1. V dropped 5 bases and J dropped 4; count of bases not matched to a gene: 2. Germline CDR1 SGHNT, CDR2 YENEEA. The CDR3 spans 14 residues. Variable domain in full (rest from reference TRBV11-3 and TRBJ2-1): EAGVVQSPRYKIIEKKQPVAFWCNPISGHNTLYWYLQNLGQGPELLIRYENEEAVDDSQLPKDRFSAERLKGVDSTLKIQPAELGDSAVYLCASSGDRGYNEQFFGPGTRLTVL.

This clone was seen once. The gene calls are TRBV28 and TRBJ2-3, with D perhaps matching TRBD1 (6 bases). The germline CDR1 and CDR2 sequences are MDHEN and SYDVKM. The V end was cut by 6 bases, the J end by 0 bases, with 19 bases between. The CDR3 is made up of 17 amino acids. The CDR3 loop reads CASSLGKDRSSTDTQYF. DNA of the CDR3: TGTGCCAGCAGCCTAGGAAAGGACAGATCTAGCACAGATACGCAGTATTTT.

V and J are TRBV11-3 and TRBJ2-1, with no clear D. CDR1 is SGHNT, CDR2 YENEEA, per germline. V gave up 4 bases and J gave up 0 bases, with 10 bases separating them. The CDR3 length is 15 residues. The CDR3 sequence: CASSSRSSSYNEQFF. The CDR3 region has the DNA TGTGCCAGCAGCTCCCGATCAAGCTCCTACAATGAGCAGTTCTTC.

The V and J genes are TRBV6-6 and TRBJ2-7, with D possibly being TRBD2 (6 bases). This CDR3 is 14 amino acids long. CDR1 is MNHNY, CDR2 SVGAGI, per germline (reference sequence). V shed 5 bases and J shed 2 bases, with 13 bases lying between them. The CDR3 DNA follows: TGTGCCAGCAGTACCCGGGACTCTCCCTACGAGCAGTACTTC. It specifies CASSTRDSPYEQYF.

The chain uses TRBV21-1 and TRBJ2-3; the table's D call TRBD2 went unverified against the DNA. TRBV21-1 is deemed a pseudogene. This CDR3 region has 16 residues. The chain's CDR3 is CASSALSTTPPYTQYF. The DNA for the CDR3 is TGTGCCAGCAGCGCATTGTCGACTACTCCTCCATATACGCAGTATTTT.

This clone was recorded once. The chain joins TRBV27 to TRBJ1-6; D gene ambiguous. V lost 3 bases and J lost 5, with 11 bases in between. Per the germline V gene, CDR1 is MNHEY and CDR2 is SMNVEV (reference sequence). This CDR3 contains 15 residues. The CDR3 DNA reads as TGTGCCAGCAGTTTTGGAGCCGATCATAATTCACCCCTCCACTTT. Amino acid sequence: CASSFGADHNSPLHF.

V gene TRBV4-1 combines with J gene TRBJ1-2; D remains ambiguous. CDR1 is MGHRA, CDR2 YSYEKL, per germline. Between the trimmed V and J ends, which lost 7 bases and 1 base, there was a span of 13 bases. The CDR3 extends over 14 amino acids. In DNA form, the CDR3 reads TGCGCCAGCAACGTTCCAGGTTTTAACTATGGCTACACCTTC. Its protein product is CASNVPGFNYGYTF.

J is TRBJ2-3 and V is TRBV13, with D uncertain. CDR3 length: 13 residues. V gave up 2 bases and J gave up 1 base, with 4 bases separating them. Looked up from germline, CDR1 is PRHDT and CDR2 is FYEKMQ (reference sequence). CDR3 amino acids: CASSLTGTDTQYF. CDR3 nucleotide sequence: TGTGCCAGCAGCTTAACAGGCACAGATACGCAGTATTTT.

The DNA for the CDR3 is TGTGCCTGGAGTAGGAGGGGCTCCGCCTACGAGCAGTACTTC. Protein product: CAWSRRGSAYEQYF. The chain joins TRBV30 to TRBJ2-7; maybe TRBD2 (6 bases). Germline CDR1 and CDR2: GTSNPN and SVGIG (reference sequence). The CDR3 has 14 residues. V was clipped by 2 bases and J by 2 bases, with 13 bases between them. Complete variable domain (other parts from reference TRBV30 and TRBJ2-7): SQTIHQWPATLVQPVGSPLSLECTVEGTSNPNLYWYRQAAGRGLQLLFYSVGIGQISSEVPQNLSASRPQDRQFILSSKKLLLSDSGFYLCAWSRRGSAYEQYFGPGTRLTVT.

The gene calls are TRBV14 and TRBJ2-7, with TRBD2 matching 7 bases. Trimming cost V 4 bases and J 2 bases; bases outside gene matches: 8. The CDR3 sequence is 15 residues long. Germline CDR1 reads SGHDN; CDR2 reads FVKESK. The CDR3 is CASSLVGGGPYEQYF. The DNA for the CDR3 is TGTGCCAGCAGCCTAGTTGGGGGAGGGCCCTACGAGCAGTACTTC.

The rearrangement links TRBV6-1 to TRBJ1-1; unclear D gene. The length of the CDR3 is 15 residues. Germline V CDR1 and CDR2: MNHNS, SASEGT. The ends were cut back, 1 base at V and 1 base at J, with 10 bases in the middle. The CDR3 region has the DNA TGTGCCAGCAGTGAAGAAATAGGCCGGAACACTGAAGCTTTCTTT. Its protein is CASSEEIGRNTEAFF.

This chain joins TRBV27 and TRBJ2-3, with D uncertain. The germline gives CDR1 MNHEY, CDR2 SMNVEV (reference sequence). The CDR3 extends over 14 amino acids. Trimming removed 3 bases from V and 4 bases from J, with 11 bases in between. This CDR3 reads CASSFLRSPDTQYF. In DNA, the CDR3 is TGTGCCAGCAGTTTCCTCCGCAGCCCAGATACGCAGTATTTT.

This chain connects TRBV4-3 to TRBJ2-1; D unresolved. The CDR3 is made up of 15 amino acids. V shed 3 bases and J shed 4 bases, with 13 bases lying between them. CDR1 is LGHNA and CDR2 is YSLEER in the germline V gene. The CDR3 nucleotides read TGCGCCAGCAGCCAGTCCGGCGGCCTATACAATGAGCAGTTCTTC. It is translated as CASSQSGGLYNEQFF.

This clone was recorded a few times. The gene calls are TRBV4-2 and TRBJ2-1; 13 bases are a match to TRBD2. The germline V gene encodes CDR1 LGHNA and CDR2 YNFKEQ. The CDR3 consists of 16 residues. J gave up 4 bases and V 1 base, and 1 base lay outside the gene matches. The chain's CDR3 is CASSQGTSGSYNEQFF. DNA for the CDR3: TGTGCCAGCAGCCAAGGGACTAGCGGGAGTTACAATGAGCAGTTCTTC.

The CDR3 region is CASSLEGGFGTYEQYF. As DNA, the CDR3 is TGTGCCAGCAGCTTAGAAGGGGGGTTTGGGACCTACGAGCAGTACTTC. The gene calls are TRBV7-2 and TRBJ2-7; TRBD1 or TRBD2 may be the D gene (6 bases each). The CDR3 runs 16 residues. Germline-derived CDR1 and CDR2 are SGHTA and FQGNSA. Trimming took 1 base from V and 2 from J, leaving 15 bases between them.

The chain links TRBV7-9 to TRBJ1-5, with 7 nucleotides matching TRBD1. The CDR3 is 15 residues long. Germline V lookup: CDR1 SEHNR, CDR2 FQNEAQ (reference sequence). J lost 4 bases, V lost 6 bases, and 9 bases had no gene match. The CDR3 sequence is CASSPGGLGNQPQHF. CDR3 sequence (DNA): TGTGCCAGCAGTCCAGGGGGATTGGGAAATCAGCCCCAGCATTTT.

In its sample, this clone was seen once. The chain has TRBV6-6 and TRBJ2-1; 11 bases align to TRBD2. The CDR3 is 15 amino acids. Germline CDR1 is MNHNY and CDR2 is SVGAGI (reference sequence). V dropped 1 base and J dropped 6; count of bases not matched to a gene: 2. The CDR3 DNA is TGTGCCAGCAGTTACTTAGCGGGAGGGGGCAATGAGCAGTTCTTC. It specifies CASSYLAGGGNEQFF.

This chain connects TRBV4-1 to TRBJ2-2; D remains ambiguous. CDR1 is MGHRA and CDR2 is YSYEKL in the germline V gene. V was trimmed by 3 bases and J by 0 bases, leaving 5 bases between them. The CDR3 totals 14 residues. The chain's CDR3 is CASSQRPNTGELFF. In nucleotides, the CDR3 is TGCGCCAGCAGCCAGAGACCGAACACCGGGGAGCTGTTTTTT.

The V call is TRBV4-3, the J call TRBJ2-3; D call uncertain. Per the germline V gene, CDR1 is LGHNA and CDR2 is YSLEER. The CDR3 sequence is 15 residues long. V was shortened by 1 base and J by 5 bases, with 13 bases between the two germline ends. CDR3 DNA: TGCGCCAGCAGCCAAGTTAAAAGGGCTCAAGATACGCAGTATTTT. Translated, it gives CASSQVKRAQDTQYF.

V usage is TRBV30 and J usage is TRBJ2-3; 7 bases map to TRBD2. The CDR3 loop spans 15 amino acids. J lost 2 bases, V lost 0 bases, and 5 bases had no gene match. Germline CDR1 and CDR2: GTSNPN and SVGIG (reference sequence). The CDR3 protein is CAWSVHGGITDTQYF. CDR3 DNA: TGTGCCTGGAGTGTACACGGGGGGATCACAGATACGCAGTATTTT.